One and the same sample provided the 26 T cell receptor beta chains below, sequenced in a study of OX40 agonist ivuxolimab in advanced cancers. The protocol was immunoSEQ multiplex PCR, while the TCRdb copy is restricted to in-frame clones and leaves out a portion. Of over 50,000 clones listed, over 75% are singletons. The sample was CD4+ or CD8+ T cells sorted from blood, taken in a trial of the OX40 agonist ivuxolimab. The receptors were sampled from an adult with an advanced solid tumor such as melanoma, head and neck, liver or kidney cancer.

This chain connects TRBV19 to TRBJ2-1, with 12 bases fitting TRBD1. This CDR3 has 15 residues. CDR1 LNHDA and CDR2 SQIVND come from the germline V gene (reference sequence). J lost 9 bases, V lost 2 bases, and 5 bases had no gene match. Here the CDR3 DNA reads TGTGCCAGTAGTATAATTGGGACAGGGGGCAGTGAGCAGTTCTTC. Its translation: CASSIIGTGGSEQFF. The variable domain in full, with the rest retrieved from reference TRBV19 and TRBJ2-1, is DGGITQSPKYLFRKEGQNVTLSCEQNLNHDAMYWYRQDPGQGLRLIYYSQIVNDFQKGDIAEGYSVSREKKESFPLTVTSAQKNPTAFYLCASSIIGTGGSEQFFGPGTRLTVL.

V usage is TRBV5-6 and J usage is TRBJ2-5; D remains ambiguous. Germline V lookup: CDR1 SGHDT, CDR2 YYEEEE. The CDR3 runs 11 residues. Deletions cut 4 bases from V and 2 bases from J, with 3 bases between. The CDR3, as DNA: TGTGCCAGCAGCAGACAAGAGACCCAGTACTTC. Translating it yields CASSRQETQYF.

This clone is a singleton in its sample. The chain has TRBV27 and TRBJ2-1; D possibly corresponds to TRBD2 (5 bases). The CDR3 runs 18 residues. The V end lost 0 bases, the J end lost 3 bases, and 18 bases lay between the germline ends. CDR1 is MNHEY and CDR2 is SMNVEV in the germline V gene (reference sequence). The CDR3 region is CASSLSVGRSGNYNEQFF. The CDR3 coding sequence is TGTGCCAGCAGTTTATCGGTGGGAAGAAGCGGAAACTACAATGAGCAGTTCTTC.

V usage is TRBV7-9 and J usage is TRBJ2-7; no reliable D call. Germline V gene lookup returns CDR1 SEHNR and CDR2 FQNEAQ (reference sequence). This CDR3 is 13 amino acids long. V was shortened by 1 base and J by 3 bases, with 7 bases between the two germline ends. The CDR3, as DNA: TGTGCCAGCAGCTTAGGGGCGGACTACGAGCAGTACTTC. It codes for CASSLGADYEQYF.

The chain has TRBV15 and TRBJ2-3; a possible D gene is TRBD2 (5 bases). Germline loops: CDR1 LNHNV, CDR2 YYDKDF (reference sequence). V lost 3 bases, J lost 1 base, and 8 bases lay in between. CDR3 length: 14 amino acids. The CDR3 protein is CATSSYSGTDTQYF. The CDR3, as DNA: TGTGCCACCAGCAGTTATAGCGGCACAGATACGCAGTATTTT. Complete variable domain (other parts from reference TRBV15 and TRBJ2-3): DAMVIQNPRYQVTQFGKPVTLSCSQTLNHNVMYWYQQKSSQAPKLLFHYYDKDFNNEADTPDNFQSRRPNTSFCFLDIRSPGLGDTAMYLCATSSYSGTDTQYFGPGTRLTVL.

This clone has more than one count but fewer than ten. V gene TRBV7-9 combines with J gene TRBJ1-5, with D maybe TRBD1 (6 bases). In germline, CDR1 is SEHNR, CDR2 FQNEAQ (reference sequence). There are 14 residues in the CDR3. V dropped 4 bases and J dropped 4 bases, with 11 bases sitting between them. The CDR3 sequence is CASSSVGTNQPQHF. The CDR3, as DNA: TGTGCCAGCAGCTCGGTGGGGACAAATCAGCCCCAGCATTTT.

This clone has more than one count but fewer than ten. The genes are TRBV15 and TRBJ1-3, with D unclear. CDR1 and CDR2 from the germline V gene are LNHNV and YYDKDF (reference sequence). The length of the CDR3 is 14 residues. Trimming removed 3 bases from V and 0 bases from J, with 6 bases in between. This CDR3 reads CATSSGHSGNTIYF. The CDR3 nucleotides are TGTGCCACCAGCAGCGGCCACTCTGGAAACACCATATATTTT.

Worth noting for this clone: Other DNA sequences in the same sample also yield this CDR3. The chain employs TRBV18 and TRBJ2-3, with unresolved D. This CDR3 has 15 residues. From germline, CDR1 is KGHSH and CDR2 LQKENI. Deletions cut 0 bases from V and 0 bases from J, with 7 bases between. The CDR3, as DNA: TGTGCCAGCTCACCACCGGCAGCCAGCACAGATACGCAGTATTTT. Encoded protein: CASSPPAASTDTQYF. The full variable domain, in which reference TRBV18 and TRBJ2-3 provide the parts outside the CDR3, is NAGVMQNPRHLVRRRGQEARLRCSPMKGHSHVYWYRQLPEEGLKFMVYLQKENIIDESGMPKERFSAEFPKEGPSILRIQQVVRGDSAAYFCASSPPAASTDTQYFGPGTRLTVL.

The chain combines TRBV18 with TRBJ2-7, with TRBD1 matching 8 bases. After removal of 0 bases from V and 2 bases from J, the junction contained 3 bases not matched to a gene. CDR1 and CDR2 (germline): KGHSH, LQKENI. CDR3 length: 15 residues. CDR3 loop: CASSPPSQGAYEQYF. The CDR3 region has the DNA TGTGCCAGCTCACCACCCTCACAGGGGGCCTACGAGCAGTACTTC. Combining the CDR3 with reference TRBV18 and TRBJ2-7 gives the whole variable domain NAGVMQNPRHLVRRRGQEARLRCSPMKGHSHVYWYRQLPEEGLKFMVYLQKENIIDESGMPKERFSAEFPKEGPSILRIQQVVRGDSAAYFCASSPPSQGAYEQYFGPGTRLTVT.

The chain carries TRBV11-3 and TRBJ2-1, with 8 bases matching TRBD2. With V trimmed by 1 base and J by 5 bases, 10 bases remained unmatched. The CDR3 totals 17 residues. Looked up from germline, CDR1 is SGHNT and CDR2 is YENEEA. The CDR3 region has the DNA TGTGCCAGCAGCTTAGTCGGGGGGGAGGCAACACACAATGAGCAGTTCTTC. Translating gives CASSLVGGEATHNEQFF.

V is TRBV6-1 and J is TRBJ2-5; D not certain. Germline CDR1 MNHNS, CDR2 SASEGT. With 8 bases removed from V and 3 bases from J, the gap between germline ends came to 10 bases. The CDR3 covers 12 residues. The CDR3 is CASGWIEETQYF. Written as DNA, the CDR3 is TGTGCCAGCGGATGGATAGAAGAGACCCAGTACTTC.

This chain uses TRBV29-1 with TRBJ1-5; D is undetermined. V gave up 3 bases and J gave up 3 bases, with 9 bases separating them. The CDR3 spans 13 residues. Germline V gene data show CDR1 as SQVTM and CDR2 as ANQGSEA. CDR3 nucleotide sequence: TGCAGCGTTGATTATGGTAACAATCAGCCCCAGCATTTT. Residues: CSVDYGNNQPQHF.

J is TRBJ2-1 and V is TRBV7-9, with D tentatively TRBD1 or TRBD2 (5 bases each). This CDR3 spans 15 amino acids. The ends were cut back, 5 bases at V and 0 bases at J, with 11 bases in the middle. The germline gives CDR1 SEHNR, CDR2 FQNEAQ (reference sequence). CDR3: CASSPRGSSYNEQFF. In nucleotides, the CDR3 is TGTGCCAGCAGCCCCCGGGGCAGCTCCTACAATGAGCAGTTCTTC.

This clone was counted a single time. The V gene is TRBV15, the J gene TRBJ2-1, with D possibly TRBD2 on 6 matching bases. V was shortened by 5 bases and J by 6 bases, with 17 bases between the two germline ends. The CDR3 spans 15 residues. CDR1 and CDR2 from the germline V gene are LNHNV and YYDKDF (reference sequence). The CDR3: CATSRIAVGANEQFF. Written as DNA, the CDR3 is TGTGCCACCAGCCGGATAGCGGTAGGGGCCAATGAGCAGTTCTTC.

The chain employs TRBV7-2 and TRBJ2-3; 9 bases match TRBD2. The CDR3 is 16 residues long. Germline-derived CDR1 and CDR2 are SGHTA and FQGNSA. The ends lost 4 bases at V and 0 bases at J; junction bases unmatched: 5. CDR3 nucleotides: TGTGCCAGCAGCTCGGATAGCGGGGGTAGCACAGATACGCAGTATTTT. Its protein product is CASSSDSGGSTDTQYF.

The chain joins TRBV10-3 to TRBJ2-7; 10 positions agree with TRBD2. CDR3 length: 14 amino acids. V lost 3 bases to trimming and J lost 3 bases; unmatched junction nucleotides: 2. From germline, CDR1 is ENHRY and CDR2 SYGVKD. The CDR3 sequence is CAISELAGGYEQYF. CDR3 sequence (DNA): TGTGCCATCAGTGAATTAGCGGGAGGCTACGAGCAGTACTTC.

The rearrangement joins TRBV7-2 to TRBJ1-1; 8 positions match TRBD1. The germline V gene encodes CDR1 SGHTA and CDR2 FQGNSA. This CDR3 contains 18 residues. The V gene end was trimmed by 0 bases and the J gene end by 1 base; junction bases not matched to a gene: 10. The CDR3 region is CASSLAISGTGTNTEAFF. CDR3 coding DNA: TGTGCCAGCAGCTTAGCCATATCCGGGACAGGTACGAACACTGAAGCTTTCTTT.

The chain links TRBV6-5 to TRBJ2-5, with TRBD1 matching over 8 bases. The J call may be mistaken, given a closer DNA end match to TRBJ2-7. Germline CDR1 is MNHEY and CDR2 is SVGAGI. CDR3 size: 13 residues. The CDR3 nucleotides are TGTGCCAGCAGTTACGACAGGGGACACGAGCAGTACTTC. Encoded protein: CASSYDRGHEQYF.

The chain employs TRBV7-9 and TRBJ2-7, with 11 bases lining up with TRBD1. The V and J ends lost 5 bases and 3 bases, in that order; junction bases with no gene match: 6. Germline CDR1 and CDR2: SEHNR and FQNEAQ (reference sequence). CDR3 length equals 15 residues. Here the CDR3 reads CASSDRDRGFYEQYF. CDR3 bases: TGTGCCAGCAGCGACCGGGACAGGGGGTTCTACGAGCAGTACTTC.

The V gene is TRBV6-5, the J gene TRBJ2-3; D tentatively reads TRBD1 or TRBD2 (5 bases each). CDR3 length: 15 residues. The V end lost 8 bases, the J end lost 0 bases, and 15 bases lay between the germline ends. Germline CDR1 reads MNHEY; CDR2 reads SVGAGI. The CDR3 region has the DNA TGTGCCAGCCGGCTCGGGGCGTCTAGCACAGATACGCAGTATTTT. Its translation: CASRLGASSTDTQYF.

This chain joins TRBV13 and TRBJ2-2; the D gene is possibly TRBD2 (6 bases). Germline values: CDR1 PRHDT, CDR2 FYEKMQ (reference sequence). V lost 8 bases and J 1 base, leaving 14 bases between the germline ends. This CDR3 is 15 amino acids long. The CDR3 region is CASEGSGVNTGELFF. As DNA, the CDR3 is TGTGCCAGCGAAGGTAGCGGCGTGAACACCGGGGAGCTGTTTTTT.

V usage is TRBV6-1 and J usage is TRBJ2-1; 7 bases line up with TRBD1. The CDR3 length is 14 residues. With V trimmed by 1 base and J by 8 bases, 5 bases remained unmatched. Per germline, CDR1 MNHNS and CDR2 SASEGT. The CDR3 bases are TGTGCCAGCAGTGAAGTTAACAGGGGACATGAGCAGTTCTTC. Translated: CASSEVNRGHEQFF.

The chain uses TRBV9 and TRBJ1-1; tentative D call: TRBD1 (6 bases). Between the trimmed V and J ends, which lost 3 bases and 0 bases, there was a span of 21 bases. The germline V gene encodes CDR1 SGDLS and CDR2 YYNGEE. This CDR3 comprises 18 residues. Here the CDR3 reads CASSDSSGALGMNTEAFF. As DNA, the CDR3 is TGTGCCAGCAGCGACTCCTCGGGGGCGTTGGGTATGAACACTGAAGCTTTCTTT.

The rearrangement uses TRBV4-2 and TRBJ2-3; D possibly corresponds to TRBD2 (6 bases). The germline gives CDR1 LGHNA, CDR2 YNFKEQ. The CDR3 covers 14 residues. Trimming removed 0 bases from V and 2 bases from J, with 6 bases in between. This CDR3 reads CASSQERDTDTQYF. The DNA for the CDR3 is TGTGCCAGCAGCCAAGAGCGGGACACAGATACGCAGTATTTT.

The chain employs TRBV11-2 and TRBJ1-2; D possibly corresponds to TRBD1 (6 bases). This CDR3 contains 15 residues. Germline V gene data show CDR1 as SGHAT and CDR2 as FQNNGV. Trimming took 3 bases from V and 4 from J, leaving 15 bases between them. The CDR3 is CASSFFRGGGYGYTF. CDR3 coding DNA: TGTGCCAGCAGCTTCTTTCGAGGAGGGGGCTATGGCTACACCTTC.

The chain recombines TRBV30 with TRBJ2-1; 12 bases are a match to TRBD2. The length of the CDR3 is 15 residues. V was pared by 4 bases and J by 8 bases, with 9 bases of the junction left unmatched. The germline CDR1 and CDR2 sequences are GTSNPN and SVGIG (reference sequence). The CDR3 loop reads CAWTIGLAGRDEQFF. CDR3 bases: TGTGCCTGGACCATCGGACTAGCGGGAAGGGATGAGCAGTTCTTC.